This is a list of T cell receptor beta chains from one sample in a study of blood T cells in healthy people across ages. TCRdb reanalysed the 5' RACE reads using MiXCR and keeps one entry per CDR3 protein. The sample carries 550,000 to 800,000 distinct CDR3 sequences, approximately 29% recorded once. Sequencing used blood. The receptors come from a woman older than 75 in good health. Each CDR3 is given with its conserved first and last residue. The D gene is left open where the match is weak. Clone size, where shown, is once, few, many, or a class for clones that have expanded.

CDR3 protein: CASSRDGQSEAFF
CDR3 DNA: TGTGCCAGCAGCCGAGACGGACAGAGTGAAGCTTTCTTT
clone size: few
D gene: -
V gene: TRBV6-1
J gene: TRBJ1-1

CDR3 protein: CASSEGAGDGSDTQYF
CDR3 DNA: TGTGCCAGCAGTGAAGGGGCGGGAGATGGCTCAGATACGCAGTATTTT
clone size: -
D gene: TRBD2
V gene: TRBV6-1
J gene: TRBJ2-3

CDR3 protein: CASSAGYTGNQPQHF
CDR3 DNA: TGTGCCAGCAGCGCGGGATATACCGGCAATCAGCCCCAGCATTTT
clone size: -
D gene: -
V gene: TRBV9
J gene: TRBJ1-5

CDR3 protein: CSVRTGGRTEAFF
CDR3 DNA: TGCAGCGTTCGGACGGGGGGTAGGACTGAAGCTTTCTTT
clone size: few
D gene: -
V gene: TRBV29-1
J gene: TRBJ1-1

CDR3 protein: CASSGGLAAYEQYF
CDR3 DNA: TGTGCCAGCAGCGGGGGTCTAGCGGCCTACGAGCAGTACTTC
clone size: many
D gene: TRBD2
V gene: TRBV6-1
J gene: TRBJ2-7

CDR3 protein: CSVDDRGLRETQYF
CDR3 DNA: TGCAGCGTTGATGACAGGGGGCTTAGAGAGACCCAGTACTTC
clone size: many
D gene: TRBD1
V gene: TRBV29-1
J gene: TRBJ2-5

CDR3 protein: CSASLDAGGGSPRHF
CDR3 DNA: TGCAGTGCTAGCCTAGACGCAGGAGGGGGATCACCCCGCCACTTT
clone size: -
D gene: -
V gene: TRBV20-1
J gene: TRBJ1-6

CDR3 protein: CASRPSGGTDTQYF
CDR3 DNA: TGCGCCAGCAGGCCTAGCGGGGGCACAGATACGCAGTATTTT
clone size: -
D gene: TRBD2
V gene: TRBV10-2
J gene: TRBJ2-3

CDR3 protein: CASSTIEGRNGYTF
CDR3 DNA: TGTGCCAGCAGCACGATAGAAGGGAGGAATGGCTACACCTTC
clone size: -
D gene: -
V gene: TRBV7-2
J gene: TRBJ1-2

CDR3 protein: CAWSVQGETQYF
CDR3 DNA: TGTGCCTGGAGTGTACAGGGAGAGACCCAGTACTTC
clone size: many
D gene: -
V gene: TRBV30
J gene: TRBJ2-5

CDR3 protein: CASSFWTHSYEQYF
CDR3 DNA: TGTGCCAGCAGCTTTTGGACACATTCCTACGAGCAGTACTTC
clone size: -
D gene: -
V gene: TRBV7-2
J gene: TRBJ2-7

CDR3 protein: CSAKDRGSNQPQHF
CDR3 DNA: TGCAGTGCCAAGGACAGGGGAAGCAATCAGCCCCAGCATTTT
clone size: -
D gene: TRBD1
V gene: TRBV20-1
J gene: TRBJ1-5

CDR3 protein: CAIGSYNEQFF
CDR3 DNA: TGTGCCATCGGGTCCTACAATGAGCAGTTCTTC
clone size: once
D gene: -
V gene: TRBV10-3
J gene: TRBJ2-1

CDR3 protein: CSARDAGELFF
CDR3 DNA: TGCAGTGCTAGAGATGCCGGGGAGCTGTTTTTT
clone size: few
D gene: -
V gene: TRBV20-1
J gene: TRBJ2-2

CDR3 protein: CASSYKVGYEQYF
CDR3 DNA: TGTGCCAGCAGTTACAAAGTGGGATACGAGCAGTACTTC
clone size: once
D gene: -
V gene: TRBV6-5
J gene: TRBJ2-7

CDR3 protein: CASSLDRNQPQHF
CDR3 DNA: TGTGCCAGCAGCTTAGACCGCAATCAGCCCCAGCATTTT
clone size: many
D gene: -
V gene: TRBV7-2
J gene: TRBJ1-5

CDR3 protein: CASSLWGEDGELFF
CDR3 DNA: TGTGCCAGCAGCTTGTGGGGGGAGGACGGGGAGCTGTTTTTT
clone size: -
D gene: -
V gene: TRBV5-5
J gene: TRBJ2-2

CDR3 protein: CASTQDGAYEQYF
CDR3 DNA: TGCGCCAGCACCCAGGACGGGGCCTACGAGCAGTACTTC
clone size: -
D gene: -
V gene: TRBV10-2
J gene: TRBJ2-7

CDR3 protein: CASSRGTSVALQETQYF
CDR3 DNA: TGTGCCAGCAGTAGGGGGACTAGCGTCGCTCTCCAAGAGACCCAGTACTTC
clone size: many
D gene: TRBD2
V gene: TRBV6-2/TRBV6-3
J gene: TRBJ2-5

CDR3 protein: CASSVTGPRSNQPQHF
CDR3 DNA: TGTGCCAGCAGTGTTACAGGGCCTCGGAGCAATCAGCCCCAGCATTTT
clone size: many
D gene: -
V gene: TRBV12-3/TRBV12-4
J gene: TRBJ1-5

CDR3 protein: CASPGNTEAFF
CDR3 DNA: TGTGCCAGCCCGGGGAACACTGAAGCTTTCTTT
clone size: many
D gene: -
V gene: TRBV12-3/TRBV12-4
J gene: TRBJ1-1